One sample yielded the 16 T cell receptor beta chains listed below, sequenced in a study of regulatory T cells in long-lasting Graves disease. Arm-PCR of CDR3 regions with iRepertoire HTBI primers generated TCR beta libraries. TCRdb reprocessed the multiplex PCR reads via MiXCR and lists one record per CDR3 protein. This table has 450,000 or so distinct CDR3 sequences, less than 25% appearing once. Noted time point: persistent/refractory GD, antithyroid drugs over 5 years with positive TRAb. Extracted RNA from PBMCs served as the source of the TCR library. Sequenced material: peripheral blood mononuclear cells (PBMCs), taken when the disease was refractory, from a patient treated with antithyroid drugs. The receptors were gathered from a female donor with Graves disease.

In this sample, this clonotype turned up a few times. The V gene is TRBV7-8, the J gene TRBJ1-2; D possibly corresponds to TRBD1 (6 bases). The CDR3 length is 16 residues. The V end was cut by 7 bases, the J end by 4 bases, with 22 bases between. CDR1 SGHVS and CDR2 FQNEAQ come from the germline V gene. CDR3 in DNA: TGTGCCAGCACCGAGGGGCCAGAAGGGGGTTCCTATGGCTACACCTTC. It specifies CASTEGPEGGSYGYTF. Complete variable domain (other parts from reference TRBV7-8 and TRBJ1-2): GAGVSQSPRYKVAKRGQDVALRCDPISGHVSLFWYQQALGQGPEFLTYFQNEAQLDKSGLPSDRFFAERPEGSVSTLKIQRTQQEDSAVYLCASTEGPEGGSYGYTFGSGTRLTVV.

The rearrangement joins TRBV27 to TRBJ2-2; D is ambiguous. In germline, CDR1 is MNHEY, CDR2 SMNVEV (reference sequence). The CDR3 extends over 15 amino acids. Trimming cost V 0 bases and J 3 bases, with 8 bases left between them. The CDR3 DNA sequence: TGTGCCAGCAGTTTATCGCCAGCCTACACCGGGGAGCTGTTTTTT. It is translated as CASSLSPAYTGELFF.

This clonotype has a count of ten or more. This chain links TRBV10-3 with TRBJ2-2, with 7 bases lining up with TRBD2. With 8 bases clipped from V and 6 bases from J, the junction kept 6 bases outside the gene matches. This CDR3 comprises 13 residues. Germline V gene sequence: CDR1 ENHRY, CDR2 SYGVKD. CDR3 residues: CAIRLAGPGELFF. The CDR3, as DNA: TGTGCCATCCGACTAGCCGGGCCCGGGGAGCTGTTTTTT.

This clonotype was observed a handful of times. The chain joins TRBV7-3 to TRBJ2-5, with 9 positions matching TRBD2. V lost 3 bases, J lost 5 bases, and 7 bases stayed unmatched. Germline CDR1 reads SGHTA; CDR2 reads FQGTGA. The CDR3 contains 15 residues. CDR3 protein: CASSLTSGAGETQYF. The CDR3 DNA reads TGTGCCAGCAGCTTGACTAGCGGAGCTGGGGAGACCCAGTACTTC.

This clonotype was seen repeatedly, ten times or more. This chain links TRBV27 with TRBJ2-7; D assignment may be TRBD1 or TRBD2 (5 bases each). Per the germline V gene, CDR1 is MNHEY and CDR2 is SMNVEV (reference sequence). V dropped 8 bases and J dropped 2 bases, with 16 bases sitting between them. This CDR3 is 14 amino acids long. Here the CDR3 DNA reads TGTGCCAGCCCCTCACTGGGGGTTCCCTACGAGCAGTACTTC. Residues: CASPSLGVPYEQYF.

The rearrangement uses TRBV4-1 and TRBJ2-2; D remains unclear. The CDR3 runs to 17 residues. Trimming stripped 3 bases from V and 0 bases from J, with 14 bases between. Germline CDR1 MGHRA, CDR2 YSYEKL. The CDR3 loop is CASSQLDLIANTGELFF. The CDR3 DNA reads TGCGCCAGCAGCCAGCTTGACCTCATTGCGAACACCGGGGAGCTGTTTTTT.

CDR3 loop: CASSTPGPTEAFF. The CDR3, as DNA: TGTGCCAGCAGCACGCCGGGACCCACTGAAGCTTTCTTT. V and J are TRBV7-9 and TRBJ1-1; the D gene is possibly TRBD1 (5 bases). The CDR3 length is 13 residues. The V gene lost 5 bases and the J gene lost 4 bases, with 11 bases spanning the gap. Germline values: CDR1 SEHNR, CDR2 FQNEAQ (reference sequence).

The gene calls are TRBV6-1 and TRBJ1-1; TRBD1 matches 8 bases. This CDR3 region has 15 residues. The junction had 7 bases not matched to a gene; V was cut back by 5 bases and J by 2 bases. Germline V lookup: CDR1 MNHNS, CDR2 SASEGT. CDR3 sequence reads: CASSLTGGRNTEAFF. The DNA for the CDR3 is TGTGCCAGCAGTCTAACAGGGGGGCGTAACACTGAAGCTTTCTTT.

This clonotype was observed many times. This rearrangement joins TRBV19 to TRBJ1-1; 8 bases are shared with TRBD1. V was pared by 9 bases and J by 1 base, with 7 bases of the junction left unmatched. The CDR3 consists of 14 residues. Germline CDR1 LNHDA, CDR2 SQIVND (reference sequence). CDR3 nucleotide sequence: TGTGCCAGCAGCATCGGACAGGGGAACACTGAAGCTTTCTTT. It is translated as CASSIGQGNTEAFF.

A few counts support this clonotype. This chain uses TRBV5-1 with TRBJ2-7; 9 nucleotides agree with TRBD2. V shed 3 bases and J 5 bases; nucleotides not matched to a gene: 6. This CDR3 comprises 14 residues. The germline V gene has CDR1 SGHRS and CDR2 YFSETQ. This CDR3 is CASSSGTSYDEQYF. The CDR3 DNA reads as TGCGCCAGCAGCTCCGGGACTAGCTATGACGAGCAGTACTTC.

The chain has TRBV20-1 and TRBJ2-7; possibly TRBD1 or TRBD2 for D (6 bases each). CDR1 is DFQATT and CDR2 is SNEGSKA in the germline V gene (reference sequence). This CDR3 comprises 11 residues. The V and J ends lost 2 bases and 7 bases respectively, with 9 bases between them. The chain's CDR3 is CSARRGEEQYF. In DNA form, the CDR3 reads TGCAGTGCTAGAAGGGGGGAAGAGCAGTACTTC.

This clonotype was counted ten times or more. V gene TRBV2 combines with J gene TRBJ2-7; the match to TRBD1 covers 9 bases. The CDR3 extends over 15 amino acids. CDR1 is SNHLY, CDR2 FYNNEI, per germline. After removal of 4 bases from V and 2 bases from J, the junction contained 6 bases not matched to a gene. CDR3 coding DNA: TGTGCCAGCAGTGGCACGAGGACAGGGGCCTACGAGCAGTACTTC. Its translation: CASSGTRTGAYEQYF.

This clonotype was recorded at least ten times. The chain combines TRBV6-1 with TRBJ1-2; D possibly corresponds to TRBD1 (6 bases). This CDR3 region has 13 residues. Germline CDR1 and CDR2: MNHNS and SASEGT. V dropped 7 bases and J dropped 7 bases, with 16 bases sitting between them. The CDR3 DNA follows: TGTGCCAGCACTCTAGACAGGATCGGTGGCTACACCTTC. This translates into CASTLDRIGGYTF.

This clonotype was seen a handful of times. J is TRBJ2-7 and V is TRBV6-5; maybe TRBD2 (6 bases). The CDR3 spans 12 residues. Germline V gene sequence: CDR1 MNHEY, CDR2 SVGAGI. Deletions cut 2 bases from V and 7 bases from J, with 9 bases between. CDR3 protein: CASSYPGREQYF. DNA for the CDR3: TGTGCCAGCAGTTACCCGGGGAGGGAGCAGTACTTC.

This clonotype occurred many times. V and J are TRBV12-3 or TRBV12-4 and TRBJ2-7, with D perhaps given as TRBD1 or TRBD2 (5 bases each). The CDR3 has 13 amino acids. V was pared by 7 bases and J by 6 bases, with 16 bases between. CDR3 in amino acids: CASTEDRGGEQYF. CDR3 DNA sequence: TGTGCCAGCACCGAAGATCGGGGCGGCGAGCAGTACTTC.

This clonotype was counted once. The CDR3 spells CASSSNWGRPSSYNEQFF. The CDR3 nucleotides read TGTGCCAGCAGCTCAAACTGGGGACGACCGAGCTCCTACAATGAGCAGTTCTTC. The genes are TRBV11-2 and TRBJ2-1; the D call may be TRBD1 or TRBD2 (5 bases each). Trimming took 4 bases from V and 0 from J, leaving 19 bases between them. Germline CDR1 is SGHAT and CDR2 is FQNNGV. This CDR3 region has 18 residues.